This TCR beta chain is from a study of blood T cell repertoires in COVID-19. The repertoire was sequenced with immunoSEQ multiplex PCR; TCRdb's copy has only in-frame clones and lacks some. The repertoire includes approximately 210,000 clones, 84% of them detected once, and approximately 8% sits in the top ten. The CDR3 is 13 amino acids. CDR1 MNHEY and CDR2 SMNVEV come from the germline V gene (reference sequence). Germline trimming cut 6 bases from V and 3 bases from J; bases unmatched to any gene: 5. This receptor was identified in a woman aged 80 or over with COVID-19, enrolled during active disease. The sample consisted of peripheral blood. The chain uses TRBV27 and TRBJ2-7; 7 bases align to TRBD2. Here the CDR3 DNA reads TGTGCCAGCAGAGCGGGAAATATCTACGAGCAGTACTTC. It codes for CASRAGNIYEQYF.